Sequencing of this T cell receptor (beta chain) was carried out in a study of T cell responses to AZD1222 COVID-19 vaccine (dated by TCRdb to the early 2020s). For the study in its entirety: AZD1222 recipients whose second dose came at about 4 weeks and those whose second dose came at about 12 weeks were combined into one group, since spike-specific TCR depth and breadth did not differ between the two schedules. Trial participants were enrolled by age into subgroups of 18-55, 56-69 and 70-plus years, and roughly 160, 29 and 62 TCR-sequenced participants, respectively, were included in these subgroups. TCR sequencing covered fewer than 250 trial participants: 200 to 210 given two doses of AZD1222 and 26 given two doses of MenACWY control vaccine. Overall results and qualifications from the work: Reportedly, almost half of the unique spike-specific TCRs recognized epitopes lying outside the regions that are mutated in the B.1.351 and B.1.1.7 variants. Because no day 14 peak-response samples were available, the repertoires could be characterized only after the peak T cell response. Conclusions about previously exposed vaccinees are limited, since just six AZD1222 recipients were seropositive for SARS-CoV-2 at baseline. CD4 TCRs associated with the vaccine covered the entire spike protein, and the dominant responses were in regions 160-218 and 743-854. In the small 56-69-year group, the increase in depth fell short of significance, most likely because of low power. Most participants were white British and females outnumbered males, and the authors suggested that clonal diversity may have been underestimated. Spike-specific TCR breadth and depth rose significantly after two AZD1222 doses compared with day 0 and with MenACWY recipients.

The sample's time point label, decoded: baseline before first vaccination. The vaccinee samples were drawn from two UK trials, COV001 and COV002, one of which was a single-blind randomized controlled phase 2/3 trial testing AZD1222 (ChAdOx1 nCoV-19) in healthy adults. Trial participant PBMC samples were collected at day 0 and day 28 after the second dose for TCRbeta chain sequencing. V gives up 5 bases and J gives up 5 bases, and the segment between their germline ends measures 13 bases. As encoded in the germline V gene, CDR1 is MDHEN while CDR2 is SYDVKM. There are 14 amino acids in the CDR3, from cysteine to phenylalanine inclusive. Only the CDR3 DNA is retained, 42 bases long and in frame from the first base. The CDR3 regions of human TCRbeta chains were subjected to immunosequencing. The study's processing was this. TCRs in the repertoires were matched against a reference library of SARS-CoV-2-specific TCRs that had been generated with the MIRA antigen-specificity platform. Breadth was defined as the fraction of unique TCRs that were SARS-CoV-2-associated. Depth was defined as the fraction of total T cells that were SARS-CoV-2-associated. Using the MIRA data, each spike-specific TCR was assigned both to the spike region to which the TCR was reactive and to a CD4 or CD8 class. Log10-transformed breadth and depth values were compared by one-way ANOVA with Sidak's multiple comparisons tests. Not all clones reach the TCRdb copy of this immuneACCESS table, which keeps in-frame sequences only. Checked studies attribute under half of the gap to unresolved V genes and leave the rest unexplained. V and J calls and clone size come straight from that table; D and trimming were deduced from the DNA. The table for this sample lists approximately 79,000 clones; about 88% of them were counted only once. Clones ranked in the top ten supply 11% of the sample.

Note on this clone: It lacks a known antigen. The input lacks base qualities; no much larger clone sits a single base away.

This specimen was peripheral blood, taken on day 0 of AZD1222 vaccination. The clonotype was recovered from an adult in good health. The rearrangement joined TRBV28 to TRBJ1-5; the D region possibly corresponds to TRBD1 (5 bases align). The CDR3 has the sequence CASSPRVFYQPQHF. Here is the DNA: TGTGCCAGCAGTCCCAGGGTATTCTATCAGCCCCAGCATTTT.